Shown below are 17 T cell receptor beta chains from a single sample sequenced in a study of cytomegalovirus exposure and HLA in healthy donors (dated by TCRdb to the late 2010s). Library prep was done by the immunoSEQ multiplex PCR assay. TCRdb's version of the immuneACCESS table is confined to in-frame rearrangements and falls short of the full clone set. An unresolved V gene accounts for under half of the shortfall where checked; the remainder is of unknown origin. The sample has around 250,000 clones on record, 85% to 90% of them singletons. The top ten constitute approximately 0.34% of the sample. Input material: PBMCs. Receptor source: a woman between 18 and 29 years old in good health and CMV-seronegative.

This sequence joins TRBV6-5 and TRBJ2-2; maybe TRBD1 (5 bases). Germline V gives CDR1 MNHEY, CDR2 SVGAGI. The germline V and J ends were trimmed by 0 bases and 1 base, with 9 bases remaining between them. This CDR3 has 16 amino acids. Written as DNA, the CDR3 is TGTGCCAGCAGTTACTCAGGGGTGCGGAACACCGGGGAGCTGTTTTTT. Translating it yields CASSYSGVRNTGELFF.

The V call is TRBV7-8, the J call TRBJ1-3; possible D gene TRBD1, 5 bases. Trimming pared 3 bases from V and 5 bases from J, leaving 14 bases between. Per the germline V gene, CDR1 is SGHVS and CDR2 is FQNEAQ. The CDR3 consists of 15 residues. The DNA of the CDR3 is TGTGCCAGCAGCTTGCGAGGCAGGGCTAGAAACACCATATATTTT. The encoded protein is CASSLRGRARNTIYF.

V gene TRBV28 combines with J gene TRBJ1-6; 9 bases align to TRBD1. The CDR3 spans 15 residues. Germline values: CDR1 MDHEN, CDR2 SYDVKM. After removal of 1 base from V and 7 bases from J, the junction contained 2 bases not matched to a gene. The CDR3 sequence: CASSLYGTGNSPLHF. The CDR3 coding sequence is TGTGCCAGCAGTTTATATGGGACAGGGAATTCACCCCTCCACTTT.

The V gene is TRBV18, the J gene TRBJ1-5; possibly TRBD1 for D (5 bases). V was trimmed by 3 bases and J by 4 bases, leaving 13 bases between them. The CDR3 extends over 15 amino acids. Germline CDR1 KGHSH, CDR2 LQKENI. The CDR3: CASSPSRVSNQPQHF. The CDR3 region has the DNA TGTGCCAGCTCACCGTCCAGGGTTAGTAATCAGCCCCAGCATTTT.

V gene TRBV7-3 combines with J gene TRBJ2-3, with 11 bases fitting TRBD2. Losses at the gene ends were 4 bases for V and 6 bases for J; bases not matched to a gene: 6. The CDR3 is made up of 15 amino acids. Germline V lookup: CDR1 SGHTA, CDR2 FQGTGA. The CDR3 is CASSSLAGGFDTQYF. The CDR3 DNA reads as TGTGCCAGCAGCTCTCTAGCGGGGGGCTTCGATACGCAGTATTTT.

This chain links TRBV7-5 with TRBJ2-7; TRBD2 is taken as the D call from the table, unchecked against the DNA. TRBV7-5 is listed as a pseudogene. The CDR3 contains 16 residues. The CDR3 region is CVRSLATSGVGYEQYV. CDR3 sequence (DNA): TGTGTCAGAAGCTTAGCGACTAGCGGGGTAGGGTACGAGCAGTACGTC.

The V gene is TRBV10-2, the J gene TRBJ1-3, with D possibly matching TRBD1 (6 bases). CDR1 WSHSY and CDR2 SAAADI come from the germline V gene. V was cut by 2 bases and J by 2 bases, with 7 bases left in between. CDR3 length: 14 residues. In nucleotides, the CDR3 is TGCGCCAGCAGTGAGGAGGGGGCTGGAAACACCATATATTTT. Translation: CASSEEGAGNTIYF.

This chain joins TRBV12-2 and TRBJ1-2; the DNA was not used to check the table's D call, TRBD1. TRBV12-2 is a recognized pseudogene. The CDR3 is made up of 14 amino acids. The CDR3 is CASRSETKDRGYTF. The CDR3, as DNA: TGTGCAAGTCGCTCCGAAACGAAAGACAGGGGCTACACCTTC.

The V call is TRBV7-2, the J call TRBJ1-5; TRBD1 matches at 8 bases. The trim removed 1 base at V and 2 bases at J, leaving 7 bases unmatched. The CDR3 sequence is 17 residues long. Germline loops: CDR1 SGHTA, CDR2 FQGNSA. The CDR3 sequence is CASSLGEPTGGNQPQHF. CDR3 nucleotides: TGTGCCAGCAGCTTAGGGGAACCGACAGGGGGCAATCAGCCCCAGCATTTT.

The V gene is TRBV11-2, the J gene TRBJ2-5; no reliable D call. The CDR3 consists of 12 residues. V lost 1 base to trimming and J lost 4 bases, with 4 bases between them. CDR1 SGHAT and CDR2 FQNNGV come from the germline V gene. CDR3 bases: TGTGCCAGCAGCTTAGCGTTAGAGACCCAGTACTTC. This sequence encodes CASSLALETQYF.

CDR3 protein: CSVEEDRERDTQYF. The CDR3 coding sequence is TGCAGCGTTGAAGAAGACAGGGAACGAGATACGCAGTATTTT. This chain links TRBV29-1 with TRBJ2-3; TRBD1 matches 7 bases. Germline V gene lookup returns CDR1 SQVTM and CDR2 ANQGSEA. The V and J ends lost 0 bases and 5 bases, in that order; junction bases with no gene match: 5. The CDR3 has 14 residues.

On this clone: This same CDR3 is encoded by further DNA sequences in the sample. The chain combines TRBV5-1 with TRBJ2-1; 7 nucleotides align to TRBD1. Looked up from germline, CDR1 is SGHRS and CDR2 is YFSETQ. The CDR3 spans 14 residues. V lost 1 base to trimming and J lost 3 bases; unmatched junction nucleotides: 1. The CDR3 DNA reads as TGCGCCAGCAGCTTGTCAGGGGGCTACAATGAGCAGTTCTTC. Encoded protein: CASSLSGGYNEQFF. The entire variable domain, with the rest obtained from reference TRBV5-1 and TRBJ2-1, is as follows: KAGVTQTPRYLIKTRGQQVTLSCSPISGHRSVSWYQQTPGQGLQFLFEYFSETQRNKGNFPGRFSGRQFSNSRSEMNVSTLELGDSALYLCASSLSGGYNEQFFGPGTRLTVL.

The V call is TRBV14, the J call TRBJ2-7, with D possibly matching TRBD2 (6 bases). V was clipped by 0 bases and J by 0 bases, with 9 bases between them. Germline-derived CDR1 and CDR2 are SGHDN and FVKESK. CDR3 length: 15 amino acids. The CDR3 loop reads CASSQEAGPSYEQYF. CDR3 DNA sequence: TGTGCCAGCAGCCAAGAAGCGGGCCCCTCCTACGAGCAGTACTTC.

V gene TRBV6-5 combines with J gene TRBJ2-1; D remains ambiguous. V dropped 8 bases and J dropped 8 bases, with 13 bases sitting between them. This CDR3 region has 12 residues. From germline, CDR1 is MNHEY and CDR2 SVGAGI. CDR3 residues: CASLTVLDEQFF. The CDR3 DNA reads as TGTGCCAGCCTTACAGTACTCGATGAGCAGTTCTTC.

The chain employs TRBV7-6 and TRBJ2-3, with TRBD1 identical over 7 bases. J lost 4 bases, V lost 4 bases, and 5 bases had no gene match. Germline CDR1 reads SGHVS; CDR2 reads FNYEAQ. This CDR3 has 14 residues. CDR3: CASSSTGAADTQYF. CDR3 sequence (DNA): TGTGCCAGCAGCTCCACAGGGGCGGCAGATACGCAGTATTTT.

The chain recombines TRBV6-1 with TRBJ2-1, with D unclear. The CDR3 has 12 amino acids. The germline V gene encodes CDR1 MNHNS and CDR2 SASEGT. The V and J ends lost 0 bases and 8 bases respectively, with 5 bases between them. In nucleotides, the CDR3 is TGTGCCAGCAGTGAAGCCCTCGATGAGCAGTTCTTC. It specifies CASSEALDEQFF.

The V call is TRBV10-1, the J call TRBJ1-3; no clear D. CDR3 length: 14 residues. Trimming took off 5 bases at V and 0 bases at J, with 8 bases between the two ends. Germline assignment: CDR1 WNHNN and CDR2 SYGVQD (reference sequence). The CDR3 coding sequence is TGCGCCAGCAGTCCGGTAATCTCTGGAAACACCATATATTTT. This translates into CASSPVISGNTIYF.